This is a list of T cell receptor beta chains from one sample in a study of shared clonotypes between healthy human individuals. TCRdb's copy holds only in-frame clones and misses some; the assay was immunoSEQ multiplex PCR. Of hundreds of thousands of clones in the sample, roughly 95% are singletons; the top ten hold 0.06%. Sequenced material: naive CD4+ T cells sorted from blood. These TCRs come from a woman in her twenties or thirties in good health. Both conserved end residues are part of each CDR3. The D gene is left open where the match is weak. Rows give clone size only sometimes, using once, few, many, or a class for an expanded clone.

TRBV7-8	TRBJ2-3	NA	NA	TGTGCCAGCAGCCCCGTCCGGGATACGCAGTATTTT	CASSPVRDTQYF
TRBV5-3	TRBJ1-1	NA	NA	TGTGCCAGAATACATGGGGAGAACACTGAAGCTTTCTTT	CARIHGENTEAFF
TRBV5-8	TRBJ2-1	NA	TRBD2	TGTGCCAGCAGGACCGGGACTAGCGCAAGAAATGAGCAGTTCTTC	CASRTGTSARNEQFF
TRBV5-1	TRBJ2-7	NA	NA	TGCGCCAGCAGCTTGGAACTTACAGGGTCCGACGAGCAGTACTTC	CASSLELTGSDEQYF
TRBV28	TRBJ2-7	NA	NA	TGTGCCAGCAGTTTGTTCAGGGGTTCCGAGCAGTACTTC	CASSLFRGSEQYF
TRBV29-1	TRBJ2-1	NA	NA	TGCAGCGTTACCGACGGAGGCAGTGAGCAGTTCTTC	CSVTDGGSEQFF
TRBV5-1	TRBJ2-7	NA	NA	TGCGCCAGCAGCTTGGCCAGAGGTTCCTACGAGCAGTACTTC	CASSLARGSYEQYF
TRBV4-2	TRBJ2-2	NA	NA	TGTGCCAGCAGCCAAGATCCCGGCGGGGAGCTGTTTTTT	CASSQDPGGELFF
TRBV7-9	TRBJ2-7	NA	TRBD2	TGTGCCAGCAGCTTAACCGCAGGGCGCGGGAGTGGTAAGCAGTACTTC	CASSLTAGRGSGKQYF
TRBV6-5	TRBJ1-1	once	TRBD1	TGTGCCAGCAGTAACCGGGACAGAGCTTTCTTT	CASSNRDRAFF
TRBV28	TRBJ2-7	NA	TRBD2	TGTGCCAGTCGTCGGCTAGCGGGATCCTACGAGCAGTACTTC	CASRRLAGSYEQYF
TRBV28	TRBJ2-7	NA	TRBD1	TGTGCCAGCAGGGAGCGACAGGGTGGTTACGAGCAGTACTTC	CASRERQGGYEQYF
TRBV28	TRBJ1-6	NA	NA	TGTGCCAGCAGGCCGCCGGGGGAACTTTCACCCCTCCACTTT	CASRPPGELSPLHF
TRBV5-4	TRBJ2-6	NA	NA	TGTGCCAGCAGCACCGGGGGCCCGCTCGGGGCCAACGTCCTGACTTTC	CASSTGGPLGANVLTF
TRBV28	TRBJ1-2	NA	NA	TGTGCCAGCACTCAAACGGGGAACTATGGCTACACCTTC	CASTQTGNYGYTF
TRBV7-2	TRBJ1-2	NA	NA	TGTGCCAGCAGCTTACAAGGGCGCTATGGCTACACCTTC	CASSLQGRYGYTF
TRBV16	TRBJ1-6	NA	TRBD1	TGTGCCAGCAGCCAATCGCCAGGGGGCGAATCACCCCTCCACTTT	CASSQSPGGESPLHF
TRBV5-1	TRBJ2-7	NA	TRBD2	TGCGCCAGCAGCGTCGGGACTAGCTCCTACGAGCAGTACTTC	CASSVGTSSYEQYF
TRBV7-2	TRBJ2-1	NA	NA	TGTGCCAGCAGCCTCCAGGGGCTAGCCCCAATCTGGAATGAGCAGTTCTTC	CASSLQGLAPIWNEQFF
TRBV7-6	TRBJ2-2	few	NA	TGTGCCAGCAGCTTAACTTCCGGGGAGCTGTTTTTT	CASSLTSGELFF
TRBV10-3	TRBJ2-7	NA	NA	TGTGCCATCAGGGCAGGCACAACCTACGAGCAGTACTTC	CAIRAGTTYEQYF
TRBV18	TRBJ2-7	NA	NA	TGTGCCAGCTCACCACAAAGGGCTTTGGCCCACTACGAGCAGTACTTC	CASSPQRALAHYEQYF
TRBV18	TRBJ2-7	NA	NA	TGTGCCAGCTCACCTCCTCCTAGCACCTACGAGCAGTACTTC	CASSPPPSTYEQYF
TRBV19	TRBJ2-1	NA	TRBD2	TGTGCCAGTAGTAGTAGCGGGAGTCCCTACAATGAGCAGTTCTTC	CASSSSGSPYNEQFF
TRBV5-1	TRBJ2-3	NA	NA	TGCGCCAGCAGCTTGTATCCTATGGATACGCAGTATTTT	CASSLYPMDTQYF
TRBV27	TRBJ2-7	NA	NA	TGTGCCAGCAGCGCCGTAAGGACAAGGAATACCTACGAGCAGTACTTC	CASSAVRTRNTYEQYF
TRBV28	TRBJ1-5	NA	NA	TGTGCCAGCAGTTTCTGGGTCGGGCAGCCCCAGCATTTT	CASSFWVGQPQHF
TRBV29-1	TRBJ2-3	NA	NA	TGCAGCGGTTCAGGGCCAGATACGCAGTATTTT	CSGSGPDTQYF
TRBV2	TRBJ2-1	NA	NA	TGTGCCAGCAGTGTGCCCAGCGGCTCCTACAATGAGCAGTTCTTC	CASSVPSGSYNEQFF